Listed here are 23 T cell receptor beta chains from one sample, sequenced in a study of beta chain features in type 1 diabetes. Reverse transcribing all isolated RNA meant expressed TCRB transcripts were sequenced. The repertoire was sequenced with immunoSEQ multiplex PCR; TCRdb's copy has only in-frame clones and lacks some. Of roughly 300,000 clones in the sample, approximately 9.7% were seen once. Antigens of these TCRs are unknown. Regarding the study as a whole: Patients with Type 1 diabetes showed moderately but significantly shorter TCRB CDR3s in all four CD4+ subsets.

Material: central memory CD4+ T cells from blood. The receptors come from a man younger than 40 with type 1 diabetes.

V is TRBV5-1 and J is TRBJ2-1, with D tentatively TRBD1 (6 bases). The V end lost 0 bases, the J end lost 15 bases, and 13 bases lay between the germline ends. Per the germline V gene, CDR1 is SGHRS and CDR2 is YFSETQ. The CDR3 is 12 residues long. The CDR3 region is CASSLEYRALFF. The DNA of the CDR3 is TGCGCCAGCAGCTTGGAGTACAGGGCCCTGTTCTTC.

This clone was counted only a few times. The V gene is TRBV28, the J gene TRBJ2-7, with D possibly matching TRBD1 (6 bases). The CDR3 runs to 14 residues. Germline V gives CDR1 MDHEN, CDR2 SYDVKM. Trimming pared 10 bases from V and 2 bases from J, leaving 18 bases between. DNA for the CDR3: TGTGCCATCATTGCCGGACAGCCTACCTACGAGCAGTACTTC. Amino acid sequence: CAIIAGQPTYEQYF.

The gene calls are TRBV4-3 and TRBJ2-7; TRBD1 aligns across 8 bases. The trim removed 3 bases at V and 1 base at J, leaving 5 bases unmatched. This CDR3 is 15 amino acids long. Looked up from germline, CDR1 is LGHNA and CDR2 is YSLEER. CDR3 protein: CASSHRQGPSYEQYF. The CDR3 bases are TGCGCCAGCAGCCACCGACAGGGGCCATCCTACGAGCAGTACTTC.

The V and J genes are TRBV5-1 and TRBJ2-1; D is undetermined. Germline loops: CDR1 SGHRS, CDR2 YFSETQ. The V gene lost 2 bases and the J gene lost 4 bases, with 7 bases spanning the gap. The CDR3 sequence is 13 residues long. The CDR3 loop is CASSFDVYNEQFF. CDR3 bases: TGCGCCAGCAGCTTTGACGTATACAATGAGCAGTTCTTC.

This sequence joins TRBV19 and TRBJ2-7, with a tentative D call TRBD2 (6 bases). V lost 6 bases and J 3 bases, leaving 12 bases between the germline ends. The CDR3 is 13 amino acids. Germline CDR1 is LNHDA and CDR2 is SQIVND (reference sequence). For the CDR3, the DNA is TGTGCCAGTAGCCTGACTAGGGGCTACGAGCAGTACTTC. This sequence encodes CASSLTRGYEQYF.

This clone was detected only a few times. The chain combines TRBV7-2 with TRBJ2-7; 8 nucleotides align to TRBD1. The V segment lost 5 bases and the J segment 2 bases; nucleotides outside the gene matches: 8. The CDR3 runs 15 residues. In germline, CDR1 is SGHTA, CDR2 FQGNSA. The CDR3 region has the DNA TGTGCCAGCAGCCGGACAGGGACGGGGGCCTACGAGCAGTACTTC. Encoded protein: CASSRTGTGAYEQYF.

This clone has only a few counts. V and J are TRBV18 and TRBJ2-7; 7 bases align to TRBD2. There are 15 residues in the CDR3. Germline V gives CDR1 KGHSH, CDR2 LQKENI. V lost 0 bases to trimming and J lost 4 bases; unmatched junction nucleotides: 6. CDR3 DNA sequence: TGTGCCAGCTCACCACCGGGAGGGATACAGTACGAGCAGTACTTC. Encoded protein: CASSPPGGIQYEQYF.

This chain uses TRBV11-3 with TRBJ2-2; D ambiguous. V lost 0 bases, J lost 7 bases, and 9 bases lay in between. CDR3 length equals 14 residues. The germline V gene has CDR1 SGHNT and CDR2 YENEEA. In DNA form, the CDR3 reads TGTGCCAGCAGCTTAGATGGGCTTGGCGGGGAGCTGTTTTTT. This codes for CASSLDGLGGELFF.

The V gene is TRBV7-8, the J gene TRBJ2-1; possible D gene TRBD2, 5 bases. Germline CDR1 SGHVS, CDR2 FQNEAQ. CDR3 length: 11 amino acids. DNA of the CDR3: TGTGCTTTGGCGGGCCGCAATGAGCAGTTCTTC. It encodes CALAGRNEQFF.

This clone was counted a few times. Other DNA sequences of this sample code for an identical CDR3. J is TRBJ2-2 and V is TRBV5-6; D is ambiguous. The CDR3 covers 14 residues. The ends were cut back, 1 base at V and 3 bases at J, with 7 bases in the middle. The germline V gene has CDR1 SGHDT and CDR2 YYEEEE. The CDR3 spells CASSLRPDTGELFF. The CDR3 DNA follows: TGTGCCAGCAGCTTGCGCCCCGACACCGGGGAGCTGTTTTTT.

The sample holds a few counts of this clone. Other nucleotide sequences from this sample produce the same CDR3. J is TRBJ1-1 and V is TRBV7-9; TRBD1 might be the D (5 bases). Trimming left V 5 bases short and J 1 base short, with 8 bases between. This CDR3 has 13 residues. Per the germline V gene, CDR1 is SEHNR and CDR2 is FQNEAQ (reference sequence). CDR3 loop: CASSLGQNTEAFF. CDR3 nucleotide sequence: TGTGCCAGCAGCCTCGGACAGAACACTGAAGCTTTCTTT.

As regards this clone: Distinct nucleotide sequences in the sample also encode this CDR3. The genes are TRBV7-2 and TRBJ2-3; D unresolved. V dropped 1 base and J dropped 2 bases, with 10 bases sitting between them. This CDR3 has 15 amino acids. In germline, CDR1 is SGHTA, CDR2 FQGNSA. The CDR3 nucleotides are TGTGCCAGCAGCTTAGGCAGTGGGCCCACAGATACGCAGTATTTT. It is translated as CASSLGSGPTDTQYF. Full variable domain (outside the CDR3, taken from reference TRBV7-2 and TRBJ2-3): GAGVSQSPSNKVTEKGKDVELRCDPISGHTALYWYRQSLGQGLEFLIYFQGNSAPDKSGLPSDRFSAERTGGSVSTLTIQRTQQEDSAVYLCASSLGSGPTDTQYFGPGTRLTVL.

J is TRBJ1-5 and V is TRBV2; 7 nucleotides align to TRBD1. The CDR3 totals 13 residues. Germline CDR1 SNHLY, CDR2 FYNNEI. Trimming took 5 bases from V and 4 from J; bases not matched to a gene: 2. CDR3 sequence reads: CASSSDRNQPQHF. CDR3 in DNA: TGTGCCAGCAGTTCGGACAGGAATCAGCCCCAGCATTTT.

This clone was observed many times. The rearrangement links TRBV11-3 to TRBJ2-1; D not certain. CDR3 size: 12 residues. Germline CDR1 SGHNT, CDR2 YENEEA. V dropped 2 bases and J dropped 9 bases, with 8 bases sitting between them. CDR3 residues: CASSLSGAEQFF. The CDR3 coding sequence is TGTGCCAGCAGCTTATCGGGCGCTGAGCAGTTCTTC.

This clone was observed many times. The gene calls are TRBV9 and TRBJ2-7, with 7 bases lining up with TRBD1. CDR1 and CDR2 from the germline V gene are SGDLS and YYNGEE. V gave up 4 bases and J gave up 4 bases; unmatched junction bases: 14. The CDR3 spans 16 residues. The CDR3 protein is CASSPQTGLGSYEQYF. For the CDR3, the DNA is TGTGCCAGCAGCCCCCAGACAGGGCTCGGTAGTTACGAGCAGTACTTC. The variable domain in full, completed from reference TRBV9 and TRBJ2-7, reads DSGVTQTPKHLITATGQRVTLRCSPRSGDLSVYWYQQSLDQGLQFLIQYYNGEERAKGNILERFSAQQFPDLHSELNLSSLELGDSALYFCASSPQTGLGSYEQYFGPGTRLTVT.

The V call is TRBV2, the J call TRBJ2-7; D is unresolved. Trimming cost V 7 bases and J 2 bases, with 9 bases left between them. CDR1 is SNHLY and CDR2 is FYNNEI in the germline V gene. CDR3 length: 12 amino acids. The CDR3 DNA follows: TGTGCCAGCAACTCTGGACCCTACGAGCAGTACTTC. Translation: CASNSGPYEQYF.

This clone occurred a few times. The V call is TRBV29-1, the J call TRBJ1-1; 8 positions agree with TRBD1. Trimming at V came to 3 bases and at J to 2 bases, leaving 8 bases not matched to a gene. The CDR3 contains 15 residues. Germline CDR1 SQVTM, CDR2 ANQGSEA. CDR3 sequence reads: CSVEGETGANTEAFF. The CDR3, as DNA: TGCAGCGTTGAGGGGGAGACAGGGGCCAACACTGAAGCTTTCTTT.

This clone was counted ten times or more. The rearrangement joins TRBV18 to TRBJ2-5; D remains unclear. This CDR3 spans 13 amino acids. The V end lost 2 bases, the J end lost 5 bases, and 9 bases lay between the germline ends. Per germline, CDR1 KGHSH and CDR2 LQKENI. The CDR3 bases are TGTGCCAGCTCACCATGGGGTTTGGAGACCCAGTACTTC. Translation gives CASSPWGLETQYF.

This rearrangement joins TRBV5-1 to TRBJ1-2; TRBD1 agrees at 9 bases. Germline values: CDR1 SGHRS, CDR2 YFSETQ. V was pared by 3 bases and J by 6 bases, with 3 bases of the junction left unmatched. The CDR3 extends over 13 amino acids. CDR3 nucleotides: TGCGCCAGCAGCTCGGGACAGGGTGATGGCTACACCTTC. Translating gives CASSSGQGDGYTF.

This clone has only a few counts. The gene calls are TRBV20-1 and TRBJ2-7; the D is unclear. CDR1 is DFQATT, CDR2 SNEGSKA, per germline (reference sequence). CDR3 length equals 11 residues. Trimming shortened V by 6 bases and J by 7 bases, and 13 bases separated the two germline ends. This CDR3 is CSAPIQWEQYF. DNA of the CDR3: TGCAGTGCCCCGATCCAATGGGAGCAGTACTTC.

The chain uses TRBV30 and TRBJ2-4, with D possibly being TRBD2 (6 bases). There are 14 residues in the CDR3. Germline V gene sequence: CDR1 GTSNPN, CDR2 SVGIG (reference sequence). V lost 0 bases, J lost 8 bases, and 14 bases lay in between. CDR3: CAWSVSGGEDIQYF. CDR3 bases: TGTGCCTGGAGTGTATCCGGGGGAGAAGACATTCAGTACTTC.

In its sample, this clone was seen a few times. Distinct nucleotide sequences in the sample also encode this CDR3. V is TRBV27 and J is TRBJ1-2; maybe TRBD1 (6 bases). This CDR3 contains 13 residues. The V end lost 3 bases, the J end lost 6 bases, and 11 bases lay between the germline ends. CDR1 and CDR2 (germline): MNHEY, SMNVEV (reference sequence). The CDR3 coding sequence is TGTGCCAGCAGTTTGAACAGGGTCCATGGCTACACCTTC. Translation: CASSLNRVHGYTF.

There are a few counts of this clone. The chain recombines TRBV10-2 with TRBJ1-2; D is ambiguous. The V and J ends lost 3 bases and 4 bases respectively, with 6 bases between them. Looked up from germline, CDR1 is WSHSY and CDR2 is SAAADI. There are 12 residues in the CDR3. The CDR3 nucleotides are TGCGCCAGCAGTGACACGGCCTATGGCTACACCTTC. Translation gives CASSDTAYGYTF.